This entry lists 10 T cell receptor beta chains sequenced from one sample in a study of blood T cell repertoires in COVID-19. Repertoires were generated with immunoSEQ multiplex PCR, while TCRdb's copy carries only in-frame clones and drops some. This table has 200,000 or so clones, approximately 81% appearing once. The sequenced sample was peripheral blood. These receptors all stem from an older woman who had recovered from COVID-19.

The chain has TRBV6-1 and TRBJ2-2, with D perhaps matching TRBD1 (5 bases). CDR3 size: 16 residues. V was shortened by 2 bases and J by 7 bases, with 17 bases between the two germline ends. Germline V gives CDR1 MNHNS, CDR2 SASEGT. In nucleotides, the CDR3 is TGTGCCAGCAGTGAAAAATATAAGGGGTCGGGCGGGGAGCTGTTTTTT. This gives the protein CASSEKYKGSGGELFF.

V gene TRBV24-1 combines with J gene TRBJ2-7, with D maybe TRBD2 (5 bases). The CDR3 runs 14 residues. Trimming shortened V by 12 bases and J by 6 bases, and 23 bases separated the two germline ends. The V gene's germline CDR1 is KGHDR and CDR2 SFDVKD. The CDR3 spells CAAVKDGPGGEQYF. As DNA, the CDR3 is TGTGCCGCAGTAAAGGACGGGCCCGGAGGCGAGCAGTACTTC.

V gene TRBV27 combines with J gene TRBJ2-1, with 12 nucleotides matching TRBD2. Germline CDR1 reads MNHEY; CDR2 reads SMNVEV (reference sequence). Trimming took 2 bases from V and 6 from J; bases not matched to a gene: 8. This CDR3 comprises 17 residues. This CDR3 is CASSLISSGGALNEQFF. CDR3 sequence (DNA): TGTGCCAGCAGTTTAATATCTAGCGGGGGGGCCCTCAATGAGCAGTTCTTC.

The chain has TRBV5-1 and TRBJ1-2; D is possibly TRBD1 (6 bases). This CDR3 contains 12 residues. V was clipped by 3 bases and J by 8 bases, with 11 bases between them. CDR1 and CDR2 from the germline V gene are SGHRS and YFSETQ. The CDR3 loop is CASSWDNEGYTF. CDR3 DNA sequence: TGCGCCAGCAGCTGGGACAATGAGGGCTACACCTTC.

The chain employs TRBV6-2 or TRBV6-3 and TRBJ2-1; 12 bases are a match to TRBD2. CDR1 and CDR2 (germline): MNHEY, SVGEGT. CDR3 length: 15 amino acids. With V trimmed by 6 bases and J by 6 bases, 6 bases remained unmatched. CDR3 in DNA: TGTGCCAGCAGCCGACTAGCGGGGGAAGGCAATGAGCAGTTCTTC. Protein product: CASSRLAGEGNEQFF.

V usage is TRBV21-1 and J usage is TRBJ1-1; no check of the table's D call, TRBD1, against the DNA was made. TRBV21-1 is annotated as a pseudogene. This CDR3 has 16 residues. The CDR3 reads CASSKKGDRERPEAFF. In nucleotides, the CDR3 is TGTGCCAGCAGCAAAAAGGGGGACAGGGAGAGGCCTGAAGCTTTCTTT.

The rearrangement uses TRBV10-3 and TRBJ1-2; maybe TRBD1 (5 bases). Trimming pared 3 bases from V and 2 bases from J, leaving 7 bases between. Germline CDR1 is ENHRY and CDR2 is SYGVKD. The CDR3 has 13 residues. Here the CDR3 reads CAISDQGNYGYTF. In DNA, the CDR3 is TGTGCCATCAGTGACCAGGGAAACTATGGCTACACCTTC.

V usage is TRBV11-2 and J usage is TRBJ1-6, with TRBD1 identical over 7 bases. Trimming took 0 bases from V and 15 from J; bases not matched to a gene: 8. The CDR3 totals 14 residues. Germline values: CDR1 SGHAT, CDR2 FQNNGV. The CDR3 sequence is CASSLDPGQSRLHF. CDR3 sequence (DNA): TGTGCCAGCAGCTTAGATCCGGGACAGTCGCGCCTCCACTTT.

This clone has more than one count but fewer than ten. This chain links TRBV19 with TRBJ1-2, with D unresolved. V was trimmed by 1 base and J by 2 bases, leaving 8 bases between them. This CDR3 contains 14 residues. Germline values: CDR1 LNHDA, CDR2 SQIVND (reference sequence). CDR3 region: CASSIAGENYGYTF. The CDR3 coding sequence is TGTGCCAGTAGTATAGCGGGTGAGAACTATGGCTACACCTTC.

This chain connects TRBV7-8 to TRBJ2-7; D is possibly TRBD1 (5 bases). The V gene lost 5 bases and the J gene lost 3 bases, with 11 bases spanning the gap. Germline lookup yields CDR1 SGHVS and CDR2 FQNEAQ. The CDR3 loop spans 13 amino acids. CDR3 in DNA: TGTGCCAGCAGCACAGGAAGGTTCTACGAGCAGTACTTC. This codes for CASSTGRFYEQYF.